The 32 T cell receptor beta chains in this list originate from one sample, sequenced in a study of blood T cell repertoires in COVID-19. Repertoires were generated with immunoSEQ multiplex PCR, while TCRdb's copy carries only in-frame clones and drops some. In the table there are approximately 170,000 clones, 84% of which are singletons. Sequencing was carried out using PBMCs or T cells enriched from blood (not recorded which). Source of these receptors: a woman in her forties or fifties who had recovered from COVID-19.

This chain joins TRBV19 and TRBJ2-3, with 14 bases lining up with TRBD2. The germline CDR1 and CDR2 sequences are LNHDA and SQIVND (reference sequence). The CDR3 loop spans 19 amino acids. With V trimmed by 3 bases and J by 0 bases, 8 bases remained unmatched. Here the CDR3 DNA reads TGTGCCAGTAGTATCCCCTCGGGACTAGCGGGAGCTAGCACAGATACGCAGTATTTT. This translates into CASSIPSGLAGASTDTQYF.

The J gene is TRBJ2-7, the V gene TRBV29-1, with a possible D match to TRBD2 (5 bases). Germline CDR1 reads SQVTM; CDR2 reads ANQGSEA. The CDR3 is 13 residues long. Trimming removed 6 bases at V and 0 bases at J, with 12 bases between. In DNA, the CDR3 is TGCAGCGTGCGGTCTGGAGGCTCCTACGAGCAGTACTTC. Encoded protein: CSVRSGGSYEQYF.

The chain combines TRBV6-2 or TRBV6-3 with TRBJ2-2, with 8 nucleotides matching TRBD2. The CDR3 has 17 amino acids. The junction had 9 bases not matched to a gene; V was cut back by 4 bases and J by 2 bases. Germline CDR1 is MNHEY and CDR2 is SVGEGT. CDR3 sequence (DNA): TGTGCCAGCAGTTCGGTTAGCGGGGTGAGAAACACCGGGGAGCTGTTTTTT. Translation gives CASSSVSGVRNTGELFF.

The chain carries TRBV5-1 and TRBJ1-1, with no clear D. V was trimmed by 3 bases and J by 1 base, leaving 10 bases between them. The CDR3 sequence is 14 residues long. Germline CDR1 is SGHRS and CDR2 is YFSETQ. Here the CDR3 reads CASSSQSKNTEAFF. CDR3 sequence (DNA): TGCGCCAGCAGCTCTCAGTCCAAGAACACTGAAGCTTTCTTT.

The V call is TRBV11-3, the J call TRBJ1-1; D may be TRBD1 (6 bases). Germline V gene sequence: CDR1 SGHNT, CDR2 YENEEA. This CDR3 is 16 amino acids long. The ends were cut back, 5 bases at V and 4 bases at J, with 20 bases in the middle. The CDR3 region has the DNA TGTGCCAGCAGCCCGCCCGCGGGGGGGCGCGGCACTGAAGCTTTCTTT. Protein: CASSPPAGGRGTEAFF.

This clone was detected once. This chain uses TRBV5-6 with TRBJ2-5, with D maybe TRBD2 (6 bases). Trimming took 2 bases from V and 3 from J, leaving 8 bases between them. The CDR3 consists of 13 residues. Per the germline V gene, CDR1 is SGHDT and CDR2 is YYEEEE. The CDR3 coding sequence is TGTGCCAGCAGCTTCTGGGGGGAAGAGACCCAGTACTTC. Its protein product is CASSFWGEETQYF.

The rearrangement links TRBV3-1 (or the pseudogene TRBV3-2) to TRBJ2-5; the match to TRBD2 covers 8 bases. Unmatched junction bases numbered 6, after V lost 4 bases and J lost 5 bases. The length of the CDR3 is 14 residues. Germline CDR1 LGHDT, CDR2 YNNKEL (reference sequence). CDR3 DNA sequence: TGTGCCAGCAGCCCGGGTCGGGGGGGTGAGACCCAGTACTTC. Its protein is CASSPGRGGETQYF.

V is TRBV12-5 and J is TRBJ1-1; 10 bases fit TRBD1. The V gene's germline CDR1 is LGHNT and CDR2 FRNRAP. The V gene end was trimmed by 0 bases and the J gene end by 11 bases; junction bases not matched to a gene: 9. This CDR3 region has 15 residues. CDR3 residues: CASGLVGTGTGVAFF. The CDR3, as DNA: TGTGCTAGTGGTTTGGTAGGAACCGGGACAGGGGTGGCTTTCTTT.

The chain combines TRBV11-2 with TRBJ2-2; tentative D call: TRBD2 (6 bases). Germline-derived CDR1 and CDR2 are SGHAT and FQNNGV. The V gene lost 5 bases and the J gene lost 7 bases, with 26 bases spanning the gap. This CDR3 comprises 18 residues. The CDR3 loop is CASSPRRVGRGGVGELFF. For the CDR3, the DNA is TGTGCCAGCAGCCCGAGGAGGGTGGGTCGCGGAGGGGTCGGGGAGCTGTTTTTT.

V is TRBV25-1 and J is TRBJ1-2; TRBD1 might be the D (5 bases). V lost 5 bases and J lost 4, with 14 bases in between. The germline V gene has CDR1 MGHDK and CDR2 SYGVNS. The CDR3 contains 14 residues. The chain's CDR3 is CASSSQEGIYGYTF. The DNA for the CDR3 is TGTGCCAGCAGTAGCCAGGAGGGGATCTATGGCTACACCTTC.

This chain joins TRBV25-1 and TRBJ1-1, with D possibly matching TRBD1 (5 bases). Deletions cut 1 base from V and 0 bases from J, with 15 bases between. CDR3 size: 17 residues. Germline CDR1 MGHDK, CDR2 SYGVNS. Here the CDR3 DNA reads TGTGCCAGCAGTGAATCAGGGCAGACGAAAATGAACACTGAAGCTTTCTTT. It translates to CASSESGQTKMNTEAFF.

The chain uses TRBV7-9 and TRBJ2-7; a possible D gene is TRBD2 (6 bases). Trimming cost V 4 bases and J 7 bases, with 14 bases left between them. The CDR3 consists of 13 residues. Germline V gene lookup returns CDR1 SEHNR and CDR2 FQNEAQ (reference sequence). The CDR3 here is CASSSLGGREQYF. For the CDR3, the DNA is TGTGCCAGCAGCTCCCTCGGGGGTAGGGAGCAGTACTTC.

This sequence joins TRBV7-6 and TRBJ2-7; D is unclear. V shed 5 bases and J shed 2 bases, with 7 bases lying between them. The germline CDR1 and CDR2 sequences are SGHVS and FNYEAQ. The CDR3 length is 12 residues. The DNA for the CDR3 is TGTGCCAGCAGCCCAAATCCCTACGAGCAGTACTTC. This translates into CASSPNPYEQYF.

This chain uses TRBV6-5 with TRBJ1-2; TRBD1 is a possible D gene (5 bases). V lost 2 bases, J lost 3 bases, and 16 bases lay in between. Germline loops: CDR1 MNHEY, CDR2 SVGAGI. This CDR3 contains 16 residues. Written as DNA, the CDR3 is TGTGCCAGCAGTTACGGGGCCCGGGGGGTCTACTATGGCTACACCTTC. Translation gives CASSYGARGVYYGYTF.

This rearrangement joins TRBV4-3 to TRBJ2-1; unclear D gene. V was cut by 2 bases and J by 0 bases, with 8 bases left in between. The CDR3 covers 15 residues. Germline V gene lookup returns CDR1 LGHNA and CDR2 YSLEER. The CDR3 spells CASSQQAHSYNEQFF. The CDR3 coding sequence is TGCGCCAGCAGCCAACAAGCCCACTCCTACAATGAGCAGTTCTTC.

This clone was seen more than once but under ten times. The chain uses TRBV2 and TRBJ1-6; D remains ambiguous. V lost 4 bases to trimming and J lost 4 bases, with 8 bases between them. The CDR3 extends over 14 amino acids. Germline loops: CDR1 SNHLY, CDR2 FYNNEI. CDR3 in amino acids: CASSASGYNSPLHF. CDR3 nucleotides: TGTGCCAGCAGTGCATCGGGGTATAATTCACCCCTCCACTTT.

This CDR3 reads CASSPHADSGSTDTQYF. In DNA form, the CDR3 reads TGTGCCAGCAGTCCCCACGCGGATAGCGGAAGCACAGATACGCAGTATTTT. The chain couples TRBV5-4 to TRBJ2-3; possible D gene TRBD2, 6 bases. Germline assignment: CDR1 SGHNT and CDR2 YYREEE (reference sequence). CDR3 length: 17 residues. V was shortened by 5 bases and J by 0 bases, with 19 bases between the two germline ends.

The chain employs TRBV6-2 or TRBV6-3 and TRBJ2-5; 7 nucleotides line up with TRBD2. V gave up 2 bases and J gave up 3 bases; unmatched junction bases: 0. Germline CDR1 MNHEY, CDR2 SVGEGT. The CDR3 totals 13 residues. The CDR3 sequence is CASSYRGEETQYF. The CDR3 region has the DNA TGTGCCAGCAGTTACCGGGGGGAAGAGACCCAGTACTTC.

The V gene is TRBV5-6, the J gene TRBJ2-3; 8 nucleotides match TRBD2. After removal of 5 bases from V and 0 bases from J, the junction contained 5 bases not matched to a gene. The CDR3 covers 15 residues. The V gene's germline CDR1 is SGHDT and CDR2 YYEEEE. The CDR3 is CASRLAGTSTDTQYF. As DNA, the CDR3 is TGTGCCAGCAGGTTAGCGGGAACTAGCACAGATACGCAGTATTTT.

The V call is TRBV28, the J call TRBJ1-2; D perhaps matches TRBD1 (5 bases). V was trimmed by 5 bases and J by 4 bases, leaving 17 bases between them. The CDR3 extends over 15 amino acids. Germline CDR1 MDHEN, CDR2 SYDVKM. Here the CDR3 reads CASSPPWGGPYGYTF. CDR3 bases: TGTGCCAGCAGTCCGCCTTGGGGCGGACCCTATGGCTACACCTTC.

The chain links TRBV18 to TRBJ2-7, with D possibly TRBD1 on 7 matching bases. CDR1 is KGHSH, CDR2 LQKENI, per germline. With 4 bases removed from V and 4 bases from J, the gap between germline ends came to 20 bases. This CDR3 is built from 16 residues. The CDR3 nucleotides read TGTGCCAGCTCACGACAGGGAGGTCGAGAACTTTACGAGCAGTACTTC. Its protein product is CASSRQGGRELYEQYF.

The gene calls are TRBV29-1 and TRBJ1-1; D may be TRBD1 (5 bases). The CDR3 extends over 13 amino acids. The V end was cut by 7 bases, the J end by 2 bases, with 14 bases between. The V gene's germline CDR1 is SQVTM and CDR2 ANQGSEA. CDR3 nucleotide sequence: TGCAGCGCCCGAGACCAGGGAAACACTGAAGCTTTCTTT. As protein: CSARDQGNTEAFF.

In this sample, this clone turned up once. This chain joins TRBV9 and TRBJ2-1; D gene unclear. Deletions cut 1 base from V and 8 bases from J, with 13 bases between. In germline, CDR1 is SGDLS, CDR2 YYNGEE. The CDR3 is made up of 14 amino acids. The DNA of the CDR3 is TGTGCCAGCAGCGTAACCCCTGGCCGGGATGAGCAGTTCTTC. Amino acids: CASSVTPGRDEQFF.

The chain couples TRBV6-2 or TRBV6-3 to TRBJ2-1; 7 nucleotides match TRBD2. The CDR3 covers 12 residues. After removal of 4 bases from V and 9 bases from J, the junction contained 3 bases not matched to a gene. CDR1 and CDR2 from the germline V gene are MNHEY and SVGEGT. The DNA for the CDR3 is TGTGCCAGCAGTTCGCGGGGGACTGAGCAGTTCTTC. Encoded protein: CASSSRGTEQFF.

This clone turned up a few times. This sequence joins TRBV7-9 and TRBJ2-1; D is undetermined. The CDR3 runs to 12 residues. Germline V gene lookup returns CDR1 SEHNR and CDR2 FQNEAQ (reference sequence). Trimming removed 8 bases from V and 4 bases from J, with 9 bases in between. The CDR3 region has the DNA TGTGCCAGCGAGCTAGGATACAATGAGCAGTTCTTC. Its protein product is CASELGYNEQFF. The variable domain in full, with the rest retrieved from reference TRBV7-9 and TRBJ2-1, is DTGVSQNPRHKITKRGQNVTFRCDPISEHNRLYWYRQTLGQGPEFLTYFQNEAQLEKSRLLSDRFSAERPKGSFSTLEIQRTEQGDSAMYLCASELGYNEQFFGPGTRLTVL.

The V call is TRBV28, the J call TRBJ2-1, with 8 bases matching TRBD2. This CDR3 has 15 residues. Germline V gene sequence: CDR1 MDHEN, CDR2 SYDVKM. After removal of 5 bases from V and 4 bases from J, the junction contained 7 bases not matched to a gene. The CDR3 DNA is TGTGCCAGCAGTCAAACTAGCGGTCGATACAATGAGCAGTTCTTC. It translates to CASSQTSGRYNEQFF.

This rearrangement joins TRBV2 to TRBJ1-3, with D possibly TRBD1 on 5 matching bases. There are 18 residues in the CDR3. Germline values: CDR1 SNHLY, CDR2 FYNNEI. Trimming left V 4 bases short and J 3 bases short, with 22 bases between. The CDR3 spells CASSARRQRSADGNTIYF. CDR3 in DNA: TGTGCCAGCAGTGCTAGGAGACAGAGAAGCGCTGATGGAAACACCATATATTTT.

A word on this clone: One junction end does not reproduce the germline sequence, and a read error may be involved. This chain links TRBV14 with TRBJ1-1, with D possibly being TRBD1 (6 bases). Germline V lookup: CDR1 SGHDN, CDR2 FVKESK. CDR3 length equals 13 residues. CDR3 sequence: CASSLTGNAEAFF. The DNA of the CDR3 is TGTGCCAGCAGCCTTACAGGGAACGCTGAAGCTTTCTTT.

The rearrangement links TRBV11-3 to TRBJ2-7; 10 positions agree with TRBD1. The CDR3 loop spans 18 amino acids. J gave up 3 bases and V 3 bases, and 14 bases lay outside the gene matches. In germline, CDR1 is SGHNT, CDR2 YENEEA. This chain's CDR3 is CASSFWPALDRGSYEQYF. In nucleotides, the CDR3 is TGTGCCAGCAGCTTCTGGCCCGCGCTGGACAGGGGGAGCTACGAGCAGTACTTC.

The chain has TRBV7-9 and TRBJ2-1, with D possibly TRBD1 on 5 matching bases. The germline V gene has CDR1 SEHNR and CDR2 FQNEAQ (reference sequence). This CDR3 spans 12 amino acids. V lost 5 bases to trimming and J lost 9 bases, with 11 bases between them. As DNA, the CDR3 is TGTGCCAGCAGCCCCAGGCAGGGTGAGCAGTTCTTC. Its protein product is CASSPRQGEQFF.

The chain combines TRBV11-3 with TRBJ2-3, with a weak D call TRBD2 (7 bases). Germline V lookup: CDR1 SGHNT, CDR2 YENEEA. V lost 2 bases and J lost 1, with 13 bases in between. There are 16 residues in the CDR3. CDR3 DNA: TGTGCCAGCAGCTTATTGGGGGGGGGCCGCACAGATACGCAGTATTTT. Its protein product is CASSLLGGGRTDTQYF.

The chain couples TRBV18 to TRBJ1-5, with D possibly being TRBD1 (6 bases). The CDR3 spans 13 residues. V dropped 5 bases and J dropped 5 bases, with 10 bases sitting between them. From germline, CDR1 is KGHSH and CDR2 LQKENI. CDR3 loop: CASSLGADQPQHF. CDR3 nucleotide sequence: TGTGCCAGCTCATTGGGGGCGGATCAGCCCCAGCATTTT. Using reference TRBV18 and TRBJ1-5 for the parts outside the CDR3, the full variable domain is NAGVMQNPRHLVRRRGQEARLRCSPMKGHSHVYWYRQLPEEGLKFMVYLQKENIIDESGMPKERFSAEFPKEGPSILRIQQVVRGDSAAYFCASSLGADQPQHFGDGTRLSIL.